The entry that follows covers one T cell receptor (beta chain) sequence. The CDR3 covers 18 residues. J lost 0 bases, V lost 8 bases, and 10 bases had no gene match. Germline CDR1 reads MNHEY; CDR2 reads SMNVEV (reference sequence). This specimen comes from a study of blood T cell repertoires in COVID-19. Looking at the study overall: Donors in the United States, Italy and Spain gave samples during acute or convalescent COVID-19. Sources were T cells, B-cell-depleted T cells, or PBMCs; the material itself was cDNA or gDNA.

Original data processing: How many nucleated cells were present was estimated from reference gene primer amplification. TCRdb's table, derived via immunoSEQ multiplex PCR, lists solely in-frame clones and lacks some. D and trimming come from the DNA, and the V and J calls and clone size come from that table. The sample gives about 70,000 clones, 75% to 85% of which show up once; around 20% is in the top ten. This sequence was found in a woman in her 70s with acute or convalescent COVID-19. The sequencing sample was made of peripheral blood. The chain links TRBV27 to TRBJ2-1; 13 positions agree with TRBD2. CDR3 in amino acids: CASSGTSGIWSSYNEQFF. DNA of the CDR3: TGTGCCAGCTCCGGGACTAGCGGGATCTGGAGCTCCTACAATGAGCAGTTCTTC.